The entry that follows covers one TCR beta chain sequence. Judged by its sample share, this clonotype qualifies as medium-sized (0.01 to 0.1%). Its cognate antigen has yet to be identified. No much larger clonotype is one base removed from it; base qualities were not supplied. The record originates from a study. TCRdb names Illumina MiSeq as the instrument used. TCRdb redid the processing of the public reads, applying fastp at Q25 and MiXCR, and retained in-frame beta chains. Rows with a matching CDR3 protein are joined into one entry that keeps the most common DNA and genes. Within this sample are fewer than 5,500 distinct CDR3 sequences, with around 8.8% of them counted one time only. Clones ranked in the top ten supply 33% of the sample. From its cysteine to its phenylalanine, the CDR3 spans 15 amino acids. Only the CDR3 portion is preserved as DNA: 45 bases, with reading frame beginning at the first base. V has 6 bases trimmed and J has 6 bases trimmed; junction bases matching no gene number 12. CDR1 and CDR2 are read off the germline V gene as MNHEY and SVGAGI.

The source material was CD4+ T cells from peripheral blood. The sequence derives from a human donor with rheumatoid arthritis. The rearrangement combines TRBV6-5 with TRBJ1-2, with TRBD1 matching 8 junction bases. At the DNA level, the sequence is TGTGCCAGCAGCTCTCCTGGACAGGGTATAAATGGCTACACCTTC. Its coded protein is CASSSPGQGINGYTF.